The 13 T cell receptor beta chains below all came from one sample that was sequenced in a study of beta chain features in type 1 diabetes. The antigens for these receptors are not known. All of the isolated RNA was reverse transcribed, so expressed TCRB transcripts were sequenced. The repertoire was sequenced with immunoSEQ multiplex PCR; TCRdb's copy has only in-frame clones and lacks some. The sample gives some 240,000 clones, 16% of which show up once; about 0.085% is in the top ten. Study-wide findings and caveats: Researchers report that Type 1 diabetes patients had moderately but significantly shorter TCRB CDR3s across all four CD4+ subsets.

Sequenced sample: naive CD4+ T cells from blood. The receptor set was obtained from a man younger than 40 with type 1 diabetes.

The CDR3 spells CAWSPGLAGASTDTQYF. The CDR3 nucleotides read TGTGCCTGGAGTCCAGGACTAGCGGGAGCCAGCACAGATACGCAGTATTTT. The rearrangement uses TRBV30 and TRBJ2-3, with 13 bases lining up with TRBD2. V gave up 2 bases and J gave up 0 bases; unmatched junction bases: 5. The CDR3 runs to 17 residues. Germline V gene data show CDR1 as GTSNPN and CDR2 as SVGIG (reference sequence).

The CDR3 DNA sequence: TGCGCCAGCAGCCAAGTATTGCTAGCGGAGATGGGAGATACGCAGTATTTT. As protein: CASSQVLLAEMGDTQYF. The genes are TRBV4-3 and TRBJ2-3, with 7 bases that match TRBD2. Germline assignment: CDR1 LGHNA and CDR2 YSLEER. J lost 5 bases, V lost 1 base, and 12 bases had no gene match. This CDR3 has 17 residues.

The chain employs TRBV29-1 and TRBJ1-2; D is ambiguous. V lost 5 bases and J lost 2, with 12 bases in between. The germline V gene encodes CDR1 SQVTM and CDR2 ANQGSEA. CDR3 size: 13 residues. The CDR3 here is CSVFGSSNYGYTF. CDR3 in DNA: TGCAGCGTTTTCGGCAGTTCCAACTATGGCTACACCTTC.

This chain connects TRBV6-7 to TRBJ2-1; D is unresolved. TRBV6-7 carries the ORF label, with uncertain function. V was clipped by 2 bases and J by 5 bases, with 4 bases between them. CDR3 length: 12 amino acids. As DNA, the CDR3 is TGTGCCAGCAGTTACGAAGACAATGAGCAGTTCTTC. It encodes CASSYEDNEQFF.

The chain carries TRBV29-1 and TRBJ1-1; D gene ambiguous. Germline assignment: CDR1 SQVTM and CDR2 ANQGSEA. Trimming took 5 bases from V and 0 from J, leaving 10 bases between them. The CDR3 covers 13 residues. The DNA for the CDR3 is TGCAGCGTTCGGGGAATCATGAACACTGAAGCTTTCTTT. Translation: CSVRGIMNTEAFF.

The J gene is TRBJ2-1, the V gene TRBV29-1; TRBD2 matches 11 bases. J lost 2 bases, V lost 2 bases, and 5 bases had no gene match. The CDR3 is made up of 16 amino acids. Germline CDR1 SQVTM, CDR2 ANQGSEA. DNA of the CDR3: TGCAGCGTTGAACGGGGACTAGCGGCGACCTACAATGAGCAGTTCTTC. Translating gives CSVERGLAATYNEQFF.

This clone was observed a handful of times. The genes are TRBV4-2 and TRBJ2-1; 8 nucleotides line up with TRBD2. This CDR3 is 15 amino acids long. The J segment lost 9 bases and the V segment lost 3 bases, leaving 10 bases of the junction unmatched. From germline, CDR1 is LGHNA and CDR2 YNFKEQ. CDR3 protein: CASSQPGLGVTEQFF. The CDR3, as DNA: TGTGCCAGCAGCCAGCCGGGACTAGGAGTAACTGAGCAGTTCTTC.

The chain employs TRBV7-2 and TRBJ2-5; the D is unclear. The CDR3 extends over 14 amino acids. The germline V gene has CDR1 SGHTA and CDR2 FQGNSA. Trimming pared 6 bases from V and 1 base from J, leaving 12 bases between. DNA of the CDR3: TGTGCCAGCAGGGTGAGAAGAGCCCAAGAGACCCAGTACTTC. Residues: CASRVRRAQETQYF.

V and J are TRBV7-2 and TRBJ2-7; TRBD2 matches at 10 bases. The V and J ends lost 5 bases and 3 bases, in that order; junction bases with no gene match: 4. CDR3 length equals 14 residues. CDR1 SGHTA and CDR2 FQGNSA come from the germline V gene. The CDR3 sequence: CASSPRLAGYEQYF. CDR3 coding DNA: TGTGCCAGCAGCCCCCGACTAGCGGGCTACGAGCAGTACTTC.

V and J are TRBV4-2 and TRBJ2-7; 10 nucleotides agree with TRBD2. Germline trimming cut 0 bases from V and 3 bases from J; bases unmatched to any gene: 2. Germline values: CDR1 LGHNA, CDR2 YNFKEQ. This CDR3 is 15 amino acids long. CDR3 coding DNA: TGTGCCAGCAGCCAAGATGGACTAGCGGACTACGAGCAGTACTTC. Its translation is CASSQDGLADYEQYF.

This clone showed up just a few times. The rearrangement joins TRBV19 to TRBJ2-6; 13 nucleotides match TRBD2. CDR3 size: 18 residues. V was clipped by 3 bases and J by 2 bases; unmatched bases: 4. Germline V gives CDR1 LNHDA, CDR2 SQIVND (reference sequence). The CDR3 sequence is CASSMGLAGTTGANVLTF. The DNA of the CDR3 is TGTGCCAGTAGTATGGGACTAGCGGGAACTACTGGGGCCAACGTCCTGACTTTC. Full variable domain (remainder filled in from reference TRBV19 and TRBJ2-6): DGGITQSPKYLFRKEGQNVTLSCEQNLNHDAMYWYRQDPGQGLRLIYYSQIVNDFQKGDIAEGYSVSREKKESFPLTVTSAQKNPTAFYLCASSMGLAGTTGANVLTFGAGSRLTVL.

The CDR3 DNA reads as TGTGCCTGGAGCGCTACGACAGGGTCAGTAAGGAATGAGCAGTTCTTC. It translates to CAWSATTGSVRNEQFF. This rearrangement joins TRBV30 to TRBJ2-1; 7 nucleotides agree with TRBD1. The CDR3 covers 16 residues. V shed 3 bases, J shed 7 bases, and the junction held 15 bases outside the gene matches. CDR1 and CDR2 from the germline V gene are GTSNPN and SVGIG (reference sequence). Full variable domain (outside the CDR3, taken from reference TRBV30 and TRBJ2-1): SQTIHQWPATLVQPVGSPLSLECTVEGTSNPNLYWYRQAAGRGLQLLFYSVGIGQISSEVPQNLSASRPQDRQFILSSKKLLLSDSGFYLCAWSATTGSVRNEQFFGPGTRLTVL.

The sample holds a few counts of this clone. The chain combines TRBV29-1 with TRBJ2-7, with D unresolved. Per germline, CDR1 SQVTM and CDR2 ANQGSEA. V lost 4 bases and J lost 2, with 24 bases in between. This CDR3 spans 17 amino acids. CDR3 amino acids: CSVAPSSGVRRPYEQYF. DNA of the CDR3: TGCAGCGTTGCACCGTCCTCAGGAGTCAGGAGACCCTACGAGCAGTACTTC.